This T cell receptor (beta chain) originates from a study of shared clonotypes between healthy human individuals (TCRdb year 2020). Looking at the study overall: The cohort included a few men and a couple of women between 18 and 49 years of age. Per donor, three plates each were used for CD4 naive and CD4 memory, two for CD8 naive, and one for CD8 memory. To estimate repertoire size and how much clonotypes are shared between individuals, the study performed deep sequencing of blood TCR repertoires from about 5 healthy adults. To increase sequencing depth and limit assay-specific biases, TCR repertoire library preparation and sequencing were carried out by different laboratories using diverse techniques. Between about 0.9 and 8.9 billion PBMCs per donor were obtained by leukapheresis. Study-wide conclusions, independent of this receptor: Sampling was restricted to blood, and TCR repertoires in tissues likely differ from the TCR repertoires found in blood. Pairwise subsampling led to the expectation that sequencing depth would affect the degree of clonotype sharing among donors. The genetic and exposure-history diversity represented was limited by the small number of donors. Estimated clonotype richness was generally larger for naive than for memory subsets. Incomplete sequencing was indicated by rarefaction of sorted-subset datasets, despite the large sequencing depth. Higher generation probabilities were observed for clonotypes shared by all four sorted-subset donors than for non-shared clonotypes. About 5% of naive CD4, 3% to 3.5% of naive CD8, roughly 2.5% of memory CD4, and approximately 0.39% of memory CD8 clonotypes were shared across a few donors.

This clone appeared a few times. Its antigen target is currently unknown. No base qualities exist here, and no much larger clone lies one base off it. Healthy HIV-negative adults with no recently reported acute infections or vaccinations were included as donors. Every donor was a Caucasian adult residing in Nashville, Tennessee, USA. Magnetic negative selection was used to enrich CD4+ T cells, after which naive cells were positively selected on CD45RA and the negative fraction became the memory subset. After blood collection by leukapheresis, PBMCs were isolated using Ficoll-Histopaque density gradient centrifugation and then cryopreserved in the vapor phase of liquid nitrogen. Purity and quantity of every magnetically sorted T cell population were checked by analytical flow cytometry. Each sorted fraction had its genomic DNA isolated and then quantified by UV absorbance on a Nanodrop 2000c. Taken from the germline V gene, the CDR1 and CDR2 loops are SGHRS and YFSETQ. Including the terminal cysteine and phenylalanine, the CDR3 comprises 15 residues. Only the CDR3 part of the read is kept: 45 bases, read in frame from the first base. Trimming leaves V shorter by 6 bases and J shorter by 7 bases, with the junction holding 9 bases beyond the gene matches.

Using the deep immunoSEQ assay, TCR CDR3 regions were amplified from genomic DNA by multiplex PCR. Genomic DNA extracted from each cell subset was distributed evenly over all wells of several immunoSEQ 96-well plates, and each plate served as one replicate. Each replicate PCR for sorted subsets received about 210 ng genomic DNA, equal to about 30,000 T cell genomes. Purified libraries were quantified with a Qubit 3.0 fluorometer, sized on a Bioanalyzer 2100, and re-quantified with the KAPA Library Quantification kit. Every immunoSEQ 96-well plate was sequenced on a separate single-read 150-cycle Illumina NextSeq 550 flow cell. The study's own analysis went as follows. Because the immunoSEQ output included only junctional sequences and no quality scores, the filtering could not be the same as the filtering used for full-length reads. To assign V/J genes and CDR3, sequences were annotated using PyIR, a Python wrapper for IgBLAST v1.9, with IMGT germline references. Reads with weak V/J assignments (E-value above 1e-6), missing CDR3, stop codons, out-of-frame junctions, or ambiguous translated residues were removed. A V3J clonotype was defined by an identical inferred V gene, J gene, and CDR3 amino acid sequence. The percentage overlap between two repertoires was calculated by dividing the number of shared unique clonotypes by the size of the smaller repertoire. Richness of each repertoire was evaluated using RTK rarefaction, the Chao1 estimator, and Recon v2.1 estimates of unobserved clonotypes. Generation probabilities were computed with OLGA for all TCRbeta clonotypes obtained by the gDNA method from a few donors. TCRdb retrieved this table from immuneACCESS and kept in-frame rearrangements only. Not all clones are present; in checked studies, unresolved V genes account for under half, and no reason is known for the remainder. The V and J calls and the clone size are those of that table, but D and trimming were determined from the DNA. The sample table shows over 950,000 clones, and about 72% are seen once. 0.89% of the sample is in the top ten clones.

The sample was memory CD4+ T cells from PBMCs. The cell subset or site label for this specimen denotes: CD45RA-negative fraction. The rearrangement combines TRBV5-1 with TRBJ2-1; 11 bases in the junction line up with TRBD1. This sequence was found in a man younger than 35 in good health. Some clones in this sample may be carry-over from other donors' samples. The CDR3 region has the sequence CASTQTGQGGNEQFF. The nucleotide sequence reads as follows: TGCGCCAGCACACAAACGGGACAGGGGGGAAATGAGCAGTTCTTC.